The T cell receptor (beta chain) described here comes from a study of CD8 T cells in ankylosing spondylitis (dated by TCRdb to the late 2010s). In terms of the full investigation: The study profiled T cell receptor beta repertoires in healthy donors and ankylosing spondylitis patients to find disease-linked TCR variants. Peripheral blood was sampled, and synovial fluid was additionally collected from ankylosing spondylitis patients. In total, the full study cohort was made up of some 110 healthy donors and 25 to 30 ankylosing spondylitis patients.

Inclusive of the bounding cysteine and phenylalanine, the CDR3 is 16 residues long. The CDR3 DNA has 48 bases and is translated from base 1. Germline trimming: 7 bases from V, 4 bases from J; junction bases outside gene matches: 11. Instrument on record: Illumina HiSeq 2500. Quantitative 5'-RACE with molecular barcodes was used to prepare TCR beta libraries. The authors' analysis ran thus. Disease-linked TCR variants were identified with a new computational method built on a probabilistic model of VDJ rearrangement. TCRdb trimmed public reads at Q25 via fastp, called clones via MiXCR and kept in-frame beta chains. Each CDR3 protein appears once, grouped with its most common genes and DNA. TCRdb, not the original authors, processed these V and J calls. This sample gives around 130,000 distinct CDR3 sequences in total; about 13% of them show up just once. Almost 3% of the sample rests with the top ten.

Summary of the overall study and its limitations: A TCR beta motif made up of eight highly homologous amino acid variants appeared to be characteristic of blood from ankylosing spondylitis patients. The disease-linked clones were reported as significantly enriched in matched synovial fluid samples from ankylosing spondylitis patients. Some motif variants were previously reported in synovial fluid and blood of reactive arthritis patients, suggesting common disease-initiation mechanisms. A CD8+ phenotype was shown by the disease-linked clones, which were found at relatively low frequencies in peripheral blood.

This clonotype was recorded many times. No antigen is known for it. No base-level quality is on record; no much larger clone is a single base apart. This TCR was recovered from a female donor with ankylosing spondylitis or in good health (not recorded which). The sample comprised blood, either unsorted or a sorted T cell fraction (not recorded which). This receptor chain uses TRBV12-3 or TRBV12-4 and TRBJ2-2, and TRBD2 aligns with 8 junction nucleotides. The CDR3: CASTSGGTSGTGELFF. The nucleotides read TGTGCCAGCACCTCCGGGGGGACTAGTGGCACCGGGGAGCTGTTTTTT.